One and the same sample provided the 28 T cell receptor beta chains below, sequenced in a study of T cell responses to AZD1222 COVID-19 vaccine. Assay used: immunoSEQ multiplex PCR; TCRdb lists only in-frame clones, some missing. The sample lists some 96,000 clones; 88% were seen once. The sequencing here drew on peripheral blood, taken on day 0 of AZD1222 vaccination. Every receptor here comes from an adult in good health.

V gene TRBV4-1 combines with J gene TRBJ2-7; TRBD1 matches 8 bases. Germline V gives CDR1 MGHRA, CDR2 YSYEKL. The CDR3 spans 14 residues. V trimming: 1 base; J trimming: 3 bases; junction bases outside the gene matches: 2. This CDR3 reads CASSQGDRGYEQYF. Written as DNA, the CDR3 is TGCGCCAGCAGCCAAGGAGACAGGGGCTACGAGCAGTACTTC.

CDR3 in DNA: TGCGCCAGCAGTCCCGTACTAGGGGACGGAACCTACGAGCAGTACTTC. Translation gives CASSPVLGDGTYEQYF. The chain recombines TRBV4-3 with TRBJ2-7; either TRBD1 or TRBD2 may supply D (5 bases each). The CDR3 runs to 16 residues. CDR1 and CDR2 (germline): LGHNA, YSLEER. The V gene lost 6 bases and the J gene lost 2 bases, with 20 bases spanning the gap.

This chain links TRBV19 with TRBJ1-2; possibly TRBD1 for D (5 bases). This CDR3 spans 18 amino acids. Germline V gene data show CDR1 as LNHDA and CDR2 as SQIVND (reference sequence). The V end was cut by 0 bases, the J end by 7 bases, with 24 bases between. CDR3 loop: CASSIDALGGLPMAGYTF. CDR3 nucleotides: TGTGCCAGTAGTATAGATGCCCTGGGGGGACTGCCTATGGCTGGCTACACCTTC.

V gene TRBV4-3 combines with J gene TRBJ1-1; the D gene is possibly TRBD1 (5 bases). Germline CDR1 and CDR2: LGHNA and YSLEER. The CDR3 covers 15 residues. The V gene lost 4 bases and the J gene lost 0 bases, with 12 bases spanning the gap. CDR3 coding DNA: TGCGCCAGCAGCCGATGGGAGGGGTTGAACACTGAAGCTTTCTTT. Residues: CASSRWEGLNTEAFF.

This chain uses TRBV19 with TRBJ2-3; D possibly matches TRBD1 or TRBD2 (5 bases each). Trimming pared 4 bases from V and 0 bases from J, leaving 11 bases between. The CDR3 has 15 residues. Germline V gene sequence: CDR1 LNHDA, CDR2 SQIVND (reference sequence). The CDR3 sequence is CASSRDETSTDTQYF. CDR3 nucleotides: TGTGCCAGTAGTAGGGACGAGACCAGCACAGATACGCAGTATTTT.

The chain joins TRBV10-3 to TRBJ1-1, with D possibly matching TRBD1 (5 bases). This CDR3 is 16 amino acids long. Trimming stripped 1 base from V and 0 bases from J, with 12 bases between. CDR1 and CDR2 (germline): ENHRY, SYGVKD. The CDR3 region is CAISEWGEKMNTEAFF. The CDR3 nucleotides read TGTGCCATCAGTGAGTGGGGGGAGAAGATGAACACTGAAGCTTTCTTT.

This clone was seen just once. The rearrangement uses TRBV28 and TRBJ2-7, with a possible D match to TRBD2 (5 bases). V was shortened by 5 bases and J by 1 base, with 12 bases between the two germline ends. The CDR3 runs 14 residues. Germline lookup yields CDR1 MDHEN and CDR2 SYDVKM. The chain's CDR3 is CASSEFTGSYEQYF. The DNA of the CDR3 is TGTGCCAGCAGTGAATTTACGGGGTCCTACGAGCAGTACTTC.

With respect to this clone: The same CDR3 can be traced to other DNA sequences in this sample. CDR3 nucleotide sequence: TGTGCCAGCAGTTACTCGAAGGGGACAGTCAACTATGGCTACACCTTC. Its protein product is CASSYSKGTVNYGYTF. The chain couples TRBV6-2 or TRBV6-3 to TRBJ1-2, with TRBD1 identical over 7 bases. The CDR3 is made up of 16 amino acids. Germline assignment: CDR1 MNHEY and CDR2 SVGEGT. Trimming at V came to 0 bases and at J to 2 bases, leaving 6 bases not matched to a gene.

V and J are TRBV30 and TRBJ2-7; TRBD2 aligns across 8 bases. The CDR3 spans 12 residues. Germline lookup yields CDR1 GTSNPN and CDR2 SVGIG (reference sequence). The V segment lost 3 bases and the J segment 7 bases; nucleotides outside the gene matches: 5. The CDR3 coding sequence is TGTGCCTGGAGCGGAGCGGGGGAAGAGCAGTACTTC. Translating gives CAWSGAGEEQYF.

V is TRBV12-3 or TRBV12-4 and J is TRBJ1-1; D is undetermined. The CDR3 contains 12 residues. Trimming cost V 6 bases and J 5 bases, with 10 bases left between them. The CDR3 coding sequence is TGTGCCAGCAGGACAAGGGATACTGAAGCTTTCTTT. This codes for CASRTRDTEAFF.

This chain connects TRBV6-5 to TRBJ2-3, with TRBD2 matching 7 bases. This CDR3 has 15 residues. The V gene end was trimmed by 7 bases and the J gene end by 4 bases; junction bases not matched to a gene: 11. The V gene's germline CDR1 is MNHEY and CDR2 SVGAGI. The CDR3 here is CASTDGLSGSDTQYF. DNA of the CDR3: TGTGCCAGCACGGACGGACTTAGCGGGTCAGATACGCAGTATTTT.

This sequence joins TRBV4-3 and TRBJ2-5; 11 positions agree with TRBD2. CDR1 is LGHNA and CDR2 is YSLEER in the germline V gene. The CDR3 is made up of 19 amino acids. V shed 0 bases, J shed 6 bases, and the junction held 15 bases outside the gene matches. Written as DNA, the CDR3 is TGCGCCAGCAGCCAAGATTCAGGGGTGGGACTAGCGGCTGCGCAGACCCAGTACTTC. This encodes CASSQDSGVGLAAAQTQYF.

The CDR3 protein is CASSLNTGELFF. CDR3 nucleotides: TGTGCCAGCAGCCTAAACACCGGGGAGCTGTTTTTT. This chain uses TRBV3-1 (or the pseudogene TRBV3-2) with TRBJ2-2; D is unclear. Trimming removed 4 bases at V and 2 bases at J, with 2 bases between. From germline, CDR1 is LGHDT and CDR2 YNNKEL (reference sequence). This CDR3 contains 12 residues.

The chain employs TRBV19 and TRBJ1-1; unclear D gene. V dropped 6 bases and J dropped 7 bases, with 9 bases sitting between them. This CDR3 comprises 11 residues. Germline V gene sequence: CDR1 LNHDA, CDR2 SQIVND (reference sequence). Here the CDR3 reads CASRKSDEAFF. In DNA, the CDR3 is TGTGCCAGTAGGAAAAGTGATGAAGCTTTCTTT.

This chain joins TRBV11-2 and TRBJ1-1; a possible D gene is TRBD1 (5 bases). Germline CDR1 SGHAT, CDR2 FQNNGV. Trimming took 2 bases from V and 8 from J, leaving 12 bases between them. This CDR3 is 13 amino acids long. The CDR3: CASSLILEGEAFF. The CDR3, as DNA: TGTGCCAGCAGCTTAATTCTCGAGGGGGAAGCTTTCTTT.

The rearrangement links TRBV5-6 to TRBJ1-1, with unresolved D. In germline, CDR1 is SGHDT, CDR2 YYEEEE. CDR3 length: 14 residues. V gave up 2 bases and J gave up 1 base, with 9 bases separating them. CDR3 amino acids: CASSLYLGNTEAFF. CDR3 nucleotides: TGTGCCAGCAGCTTATATTTAGGGAACACTGAAGCTTTCTTT.

The chain has TRBV19 and TRBJ2-2; D is ambiguous. Deletions cut 7 bases from V and 1 base from J, with 13 bases between. The CDR3 runs 15 residues. The germline gives CDR1 LNHDA, CDR2 SQIVND (reference sequence). The CDR3 is CASTDLGWNTGELFF. The CDR3 nucleotides read TGTGCCAGTACCGATCTGGGGTGGAACACCGGGGAGCTGTTTTTT. Based on the CDR3 plus reference TRBV19 and TRBJ2-2, the full variable domain is DGGITQSPKYLFRKEGQNVTLSCEQNLNHDAMYWYRQDPGQGLRLIYYSQIVNDFQKGDIAEGYSVSREKKESFPLTVTSAQKNPTAFYLCASTDLGWNTGELFFGEGSRLTVL.

The V and J genes are TRBV30 and TRBJ2-3; possible D gene TRBD2, 6 bases. The CDR3 spans 15 residues. Germline CDR1 is GTSNPN and CDR2 is SVGIG (reference sequence). Trimming removed 7 bases at V and 2 bases at J, with 19 bases between. DNA for the CDR3: TGTGCCTTTGGATGGGTGGGGGGACCCACAGATACGCAGTATTTT. The encoded protein is CAFGWVGGPTDTQYF.

J is TRBJ2-2 and V is TRBV14, with D maybe TRBD2 (6 bases). The CDR3 sequence is 13 residues long. V was trimmed by 3 bases and J by 6 bases, leaving 8 bases between them. Per the germline V gene, CDR1 is SGHDN and CDR2 is FVKESK. In nucleotides, the CDR3 is TGTGCCAGCAGCCACGGGGGTGCCGGGGAGCTGTTTTTT. Its translation: CASSHGGAGELFF.

CDR3 loop: CASSPGLAGRYEQYF. CDR3 DNA: TGTGCCAGCTCACCTGGACTAGCGGGAAGGTACGAGCAGTACTTC. The J gene is TRBJ2-7, the V gene TRBV18; TRBD2 aligns across 12 bases. The CDR3 has 15 amino acids. The germline CDR1 and CDR2 sequences are KGHSH and LQKENI. V dropped 3 bases and J dropped 4; count of bases not matched to a gene: 4.

V is TRBV6-4 and J is TRBJ1-1, with 8 nucleotides matching TRBD1. V was clipped by 0 bases and J by 11 bases; unmatched bases: 5. The CDR3 extends over 13 amino acids. Germline-derived CDR1 and CDR2 are MRHNA and SNTAGT. CDR3 nucleotides: TGTGCCAGCAGTGACTCGGGCCAGGGGGCGGCTTTCTTT. Its protein is CASSDSGQGAAFF.

J is TRBJ2-2 and V is TRBV18; TRBD1 might be the D (6 bases). The germline gives CDR1 KGHSH, CDR2 LQKENI. Trimming left V 1 base short and J 3 bases short, with 12 bases between. The CDR3 extends over 16 amino acids. As DNA, the CDR3 is TGTGCCAGCTCACCACAGGAGACAGGCCACACCGGGGAGCTGTTTTTT. It codes for CASSPQETGHTGELFF.

The chain joins TRBV28 to TRBJ1-2, with 7 bases that match TRBD1. CDR1 is MDHEN, CDR2 SYDVKM, per germline. V shed 4 bases, J shed 7 bases, and the junction held 6 bases outside the gene matches. This CDR3 is built from 13 residues. CDR3 sequence reads: CASSSRGNGGYTF. The CDR3 DNA sequence: TGTGCCAGCAGTTCCAGGGGGAACGGTGGCTACACCTTC.

The chain employs TRBV19 and TRBJ1-5; D is perhaps TRBD1 (5 bases). Trimming took off 4 bases at V and 0 bases at J, with 16 bases between the two ends. CDR3 length equals 17 residues. The germline gives CDR1 LNHDA, CDR2 SQIVND (reference sequence). The CDR3 loop reads CASSRRDSFYSNQPQHF. The CDR3 bases are TGTGCCAGTAGTAGGCGGGACTCATTCTATAGCAATCAGCCCCAGCATTTT. Complete variable domain (other parts from reference TRBV19 and TRBJ1-5): DGGITQSPKYLFRKEGQNVTLSCEQNLNHDAMYWYRQDPGQGLRLIYYSQIVNDFQKGDIAEGYSVSREKKESFPLTVTSAQKNPTAFYLCASSRRDSFYSNQPQHFGDGTRLSIL.

This chain joins TRBV6-1 and TRBJ2-3, with 7 bases identical to TRBD2. In germline, CDR1 is MNHNS, CDR2 SASEGT. The V and J ends lost 3 bases and 0 bases, in that order; junction bases with no gene match: 3. This CDR3 comprises 15 residues. The CDR3 sequence: CASSEFGGSTDTQYF. The DNA of the CDR3 is TGTGCCAGCAGTGAGTTCGGGGGGAGCACAGATACGCAGTATTTT.

This chain uses TRBV11-2 with TRBJ2-2; 10 bases are shared with TRBD2. The CDR3 is 16 amino acids. The germline V gene encodes CDR1 SGHAT and CDR2 FQNNGV. After removal of 0 bases from V and 6 bases from J, the junction contained 4 bases not matched to a gene. CDR3 sequence: CASSLEASGSSGELFF. In nucleotides, the CDR3 is TGTGCCAGCAGCTTAGAGGCTAGCGGGAGTTCCGGGGAGCTGTTTTTT.

The chain employs TRBV7-2 and TRBJ2-1, with TRBD2 matching over 11 bases. This CDR3 region has 15 residues. V shed 4 bases and J 4 bases; nucleotides not matched to a gene: 3. CDR1 and CDR2 from the germline V gene are SGHTA and FQGNSA. The CDR3 loop reads CASSSVAGGYNEQFF. CDR3 coding DNA: TGTGCCAGCAGCTCCGTAGCGGGGGGGTACAATGAGCAGTTCTTC.

This chain links TRBV12-5 with TRBJ1-3, with 7 bases aligning to TRBD1. Germline V gene sequence: CDR1 LGHNT, CDR2 FRNRAP. The length of the CDR3 is 13 residues. V lost 5 bases to trimming and J lost 8 bases; unmatched junction nucleotides: 6. The CDR3 reads CASGVRQGDTIYF. CDR3 coding DNA: TGTGCTAGTGGTGTGCGACAGGGTGACACCATATATTTT.